Here is one TCR beta chain with its context. Its target is not known. This was the immunoSEQ version 4 assay in survey mode. The table came from immunoSEQ multiplex PCR; TCRdb's copy has only in-frame clones and leaves some out. The sample records about 36,000 clones, 75% to 85% being singletons. There are 14 residues in the CDR3. CDR1 is LGHDT and CDR2 is YNNKEL in the germline V gene (reference sequence). Trimming took off 4 bases at V and 10 bases at J, with 14 bases between the two ends. An overlapping HIV-1 Gag peptide pool stimulated these cells at about 0.9 ug/peptide/mL. CD40L/CD69 double-negative CD45RO-high memory CD4+ T cells were collected. This sample stems from a study of persistence of HIV-infected CD4 T cells. Study conclusions and caveats: Antigen-responding cells were enriched for degenerate expanded CDR3beta sequences.

The source is an adult with HIV. The donor label of this sample is uncertain. The chain combines TRBV3-1 (or the pseudogene TRBV3-2) with TRBJ1-6; a weak D match, TRBD1 (6 bases). The specimen comprised cultured CD4+ T cells from PBMCs, sampled from a patient who received antiretroviral therapy. CDR3 region: CASSRGGGHSPLHF. In nucleotides, the CDR3 is TGTGCCAGCAGCCGAGGGGGAGGGCACTCACCCCTCCACTTT.